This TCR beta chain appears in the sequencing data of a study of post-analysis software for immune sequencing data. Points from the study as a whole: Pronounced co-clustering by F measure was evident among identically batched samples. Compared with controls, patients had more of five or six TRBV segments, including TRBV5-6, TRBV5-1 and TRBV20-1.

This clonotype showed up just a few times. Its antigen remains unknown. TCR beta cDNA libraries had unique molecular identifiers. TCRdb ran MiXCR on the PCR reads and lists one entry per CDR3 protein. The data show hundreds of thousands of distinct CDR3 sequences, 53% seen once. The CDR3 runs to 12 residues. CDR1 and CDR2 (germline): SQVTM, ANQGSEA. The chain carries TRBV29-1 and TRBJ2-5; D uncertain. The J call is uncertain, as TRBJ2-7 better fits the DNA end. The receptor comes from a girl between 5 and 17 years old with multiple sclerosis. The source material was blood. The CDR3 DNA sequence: TGCAGCGTTGCGAGGTCGGCTAGCGAGCAGTACTTC. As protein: CSVARSASEQYF.